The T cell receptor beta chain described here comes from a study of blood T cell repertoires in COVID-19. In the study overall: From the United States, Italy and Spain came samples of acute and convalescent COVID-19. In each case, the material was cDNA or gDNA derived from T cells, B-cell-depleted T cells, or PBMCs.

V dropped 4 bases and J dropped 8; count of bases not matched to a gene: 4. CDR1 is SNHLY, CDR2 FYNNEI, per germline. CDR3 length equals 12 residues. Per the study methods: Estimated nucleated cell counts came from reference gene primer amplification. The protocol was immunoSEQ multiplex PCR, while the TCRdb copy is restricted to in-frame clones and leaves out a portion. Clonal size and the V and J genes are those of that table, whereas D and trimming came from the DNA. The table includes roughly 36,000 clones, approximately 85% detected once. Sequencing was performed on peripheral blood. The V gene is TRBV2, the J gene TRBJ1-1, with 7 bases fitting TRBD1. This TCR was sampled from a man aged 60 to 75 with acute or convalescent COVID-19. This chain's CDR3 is CASSGQGWEAFF. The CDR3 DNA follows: TGTGCCAGCAGTGGACAGGGCTGGGAAGCTTTCTTT.